By its share, the clone carrying this T cell receptor (beta chain) is large. Adaptor-ligated barcode primers were used to amplify TRBV12-4/TRBJ1-2 clonotypes. TCRdb reprocessed the multiplex PCR reads with MiXCR, giving one entry per CDR3 protein. The sample records more than 950 distinct CDR3 sequences, about 25% being singletons. There are 11 residues in the CDR3. Trimming left V 11 bases short and J 6 bases short, with 13 bases between. Cells sorted as Tregs were CD4+, CD25+ and CD127-/low. The V and J genes are TRBV12-3 or TRBV12-4 and TRBJ1-2; the D gene is possibly TRBD1 (5 bases). The sequenced material came from tumor-infiltrating Tregs sorted from the breast tumor. The sequence was collected from a female donor with breast cancer. In DNA, the CDR3 is TGTGCCGGGAGGGGAGGAGATGGCTACACCTTC. Translated, it gives CAGRGGDGYTF.